Sequencing of this TCR beta chain was carried out in a study of patients and donors after allogeneic stem cell transplantation. In TCRdb, the RT-PCR reads were re-called with MiXCR into one record per CDR3 protein. The sample shows about 410,000 distinct CDR3 sequences, under 20% of them seen only once. This clonotype occurred once. CDR1 MNHEY and CDR2 SVGAGI come from the germline V gene. V was clipped by 2 bases and J by 3 bases, with 14 bases between them. The CDR3 runs to 16 residues. The source material was blood, either unsorted or a sorted T cell fraction (not recorded which). The chain couples TRBV6-5 to TRBJ1-5; perhaps TRBD1 as D (6 bases). This TCR was sampled from a human donor who was either an allogeneic HSCT recipient or a stem cell or donor lymphocyte infusion donor (not recorded which). It is not recorded whose cells these are; they may come from a transplant donor. The CDR3 protein is CASSYAPDSYNQPQHF. Written as DNA, the CDR3 is TGTGCCAGCAGTTACGCGCCGGACAGTTACAATCAGCCCCAGCATTTT.